These 28 T cell receptor beta chains originate from one sample sequenced in a study of blood T cell repertoires in COVID-19. Profiled with immunoSEQ multiplex PCR; TCRdb holds only in-frame clones, not every one. The sample yields a few hundred thousand clones, approximately 80% seen once. The material sequenced was peripheral blood. Receptor source: a woman aged 80 or over with COVID-19, enrolled during active disease.

V and J are TRBV2 and TRBJ2-3; TRBD1 matches 8 bases. Germline CDR1 SNHLY, CDR2 FYNNEI. The CDR3 extends over 15 amino acids. The J segment lost 3 bases and the V segment lost 5 bases, leaving 7 bases of the junction unmatched. DNA for the CDR3: TGTGCCAGCAGTAATTCAGGGGGCTCGACAGATACGCAGTATTTT. Translated: CASSNSGGSTDTQYF.

The chain couples TRBV2 to TRBJ2-7, with a weak D call TRBD1 (5 bases). Trimming shortened V by 6 bases and J by 1 base, and 7 bases separated the two germline ends. The germline V gene has CDR1 SNHLY and CDR2 FYNNEI. This CDR3 has 12 residues. The CDR3, as DNA: TGTGCCAGCAGACACAGGTCCTACGAGCAGTACGTC. Protein product: CASRHRSYEQYV.

This chain links TRBV5-5 with TRBJ2-7; 10 bases are shared with TRBD1. The germline V gene encodes CDR1 SGHKS and CDR2 YYEKEE (reference sequence). The CDR3 sequence is 13 residues long. Losses at the gene ends were 2 bases for V and 6 bases for J; bases not matched to a gene: 2. The CDR3 here is CASSFGQGGEQYV. The CDR3 coding sequence is TGTGCCAGCAGCTTCGGACAGGGGGGCGAGCAGTACGTC.

This chain links TRBV6-5 with TRBJ1-1; 7 bases align to TRBD1. CDR3 length equals 15 residues. Germline V gene sequence: CDR1 MNHEY, CDR2 SVGAGI. Trimming cost V 6 bases and J 0 bases; bases outside gene matches: 7. CDR3 DNA: TGTGCCAGCAGCTCGGGACAGCGAATGAACACTGAAGCTTTCTTT. Its protein is CASSSGQRMNTEAFF.

This clone was seen a handful of times. The V call is TRBV4-3, the J call TRBJ2-1; D perhaps matches TRBD1 (5 bases). The CDR3 is 15 residues long. CDR1 LGHNA and CDR2 YSLEER come from the germline V gene. V was clipped by 0 bases and J by 6 bases, with 12 bases between them. DNA for the CDR3: TGCGCCAGCAGCCAAGAGACAGTCCCCTTCAATGAGCAGTTCTTC. Its translation is CASSQETVPFNEQFF.

This chain uses TRBV18 with TRBJ2-5; tentatively, D is TRBD1 (6 bases). The ends were cut back, 3 bases at V and 3 bases at J, with 8 bases in the middle. In germline, CDR1 is KGHSH, CDR2 LQKENI. There are 13 residues in the CDR3. CDR3 coding DNA: TGTGCCAGCTCACCCAACAGGGAAGAGACCCAGTACTTC. Translated: CASSPNREETQYF.

The rearrangement links TRBV11-2 to TRBJ1-4; 7 bases are a match to TRBD1. Germline lookup yields CDR1 SGHAT and CDR2 FQNNGV. J was trimmed by 3 bases and V by 5 bases; bases with no gene match: 3. The length of the CDR3 is 14 residues. The CDR3 region is CASSHDRANEKLFF. In nucleotides, the CDR3 is TGTGCCAGCAGCCATGACAGGGCTAATGAAAAACTGTTTTTT.

The chain joins TRBV6-6 to TRBJ1-1; a possible D gene is TRBD1 (5 bases). The CDR3 spans 14 residues. Trimming left V 3 bases short and J 3 bases short, with 11 bases between. Germline CDR1 and CDR2: MNHNY and SVGAGI (reference sequence). CDR3 sequence: CASSYSGRDTEAFF. CDR3 sequence (DNA): TGTGCCAGCAGTTATTCCGGCAGGGACACTGAAGCTTTCTTT.

This sequence joins TRBV7-2 and TRBJ2-1; perhaps TRBD2 as D (5 bases). This CDR3 comprises 14 residues. V was cut by 7 bases and J by 6 bases, with 16 bases left in between. CDR1 and CDR2 (germline): SGHTA, FQGNSA. Here the CDR3 DNA reads TGTGCCAGCAACCGGGGAGCTGAGGCCAATGAGCAGTTCTTC. This codes for CASNRGAEANEQFF.

The rearrangement links TRBV5-1 to TRBJ1-1, with no clear D. Looked up from germline, CDR1 is SGHRS and CDR2 is YFSETQ. V was pared by 2 bases and J by 0 bases, with 17 bases between. The CDR3 sequence is 17 residues long. The CDR3: CASSFGVGSLLNTEAFF. CDR3 in DNA: TGCGCCAGCAGCTTTGGAGTAGGCTCATTACTGAACACTGAAGCTTTCTTT. Drawing the rest from reference TRBV5-1 and TRBJ1-1, the complete variable domain is KAGVTQTPRYLIKTRGQQVTLSCSPISGHRSVSWYQQTPGQGLQFLFEYFSETQRNKGNFPGRFSGRQFSNSRSEMNVSTLELGDSALYLCASSFGVGSLLNTEAFFGQGTRLTVV.

The chain couples TRBV6-5 to TRBJ2-7; D is uncertain. The V and J ends lost 2 bases and 4 bases respectively, with 9 bases between them. In germline, CDR1 is MNHEY, CDR2 SVGAGI. The CDR3 runs 13 residues. The CDR3 DNA reads as TGTGCCAGCAGTTACAAGAGGAGATACGAGCAGTACGTC. Residues: CASSYKRRYEQYV.

The chain couples TRBV7-6 to TRBJ2-3; TRBD2 aligns across 10 bases. Trimming removed 2 bases from V and 5 bases from J; junction bases left unmatched: 4. Germline V gene lookup returns CDR1 SGHVS and CDR2 FNYEAQ. The CDR3 loop spans 15 amino acids. CDR3 sequence: CASSLTAGGLDTQYF. As DNA, the CDR3 is TGTGCCAGCAGCTTAACAGCGGGGGGGCTAGATACGCAGTATTTT.

The chain couples TRBV5-1 to TRBJ2-3, with D possibly matching TRBD1 (6 bases). The ends were cut back, 4 bases at V and 6 bases at J, with 15 bases in the middle. Germline V gives CDR1 SGHRS, CDR2 YFSETQ. The CDR3 covers 14 residues. CDR3 DNA sequence: TGCGCCAGCAGCCTTGGGACATCCAGGGATACGCAGTATTTT. Translated, it gives CASSLGTSRDTQYF.

The chain links TRBV5-1 to TRBJ1-3; D possibly corresponds to TRBD1 (5 bases). This CDR3 is built from 16 residues. Trimming removed 0 bases from V and 1 base from J, with 11 bases in between. Germline V gene lookup returns CDR1 SGHRS and CDR2 YFSETQ. Here the CDR3 reads CASSLAGGTSGNTIYF. Here the CDR3 DNA reads TGCGCCAGCAGCTTGGCCGGGGGTACTTCTGGAAACACCATATATTTT.

V and J are TRBV5-1 and TRBJ2-5, with 7 nucleotides matching TRBD1. V gave up 1 base and J gave up 5 bases; unmatched junction bases: 5. CDR1 and CDR2 from the germline V gene are SGHRS and YFSETQ. CDR3 length equals 14 residues. CDR3 nucleotides: TGCGCCAGCAGCTTGCGGGGACAGTTTGAGACCCAGTACTTC. This translates into CASSLRGQFETQYF.

A note on this clone: This CDR3 is also generated by other DNA sequences in the sample. The chain employs TRBV6-5 and TRBJ1-2; 9 nucleotides line up with TRBD1. Germline values: CDR1 MNHEY, CDR2 SVGAGI. CDR3 length: 13 amino acids. V was clipped by 6 bases and J by 3 bases; unmatched bases: 2. CDR3 sequence reads: CASSRQGDYGYTF. CDR3 bases: TGTGCCAGCAGCAGACAGGGGGACTATGGCTACACCTTC.

The chain employs TRBV6-5 and TRBJ2-3, with a tentative D call TRBD2 (6 bases). From germline, CDR1 is MNHEY and CDR2 SVGAGI. Trimming cost V 5 bases and J 3 bases, with 6 bases left between them. The CDR3 is 12 residues long. CDR3 DNA: TGTGCCAGCAGTCGGGGGACAGATACGCAGTATTTT. It yields the protein CASSRGTDTQYF.

The rearrangement uses TRBV5-1 and TRBJ2-3; TRBD2 agrees at 8 bases. V gave up 5 bases and J gave up 2 bases; unmatched junction bases: 7. The V gene's germline CDR1 is SGHRS and CDR2 YFSETQ. The CDR3 sequence is 15 residues long. The CDR3 sequence is CASRALAGVTDTQYF. The CDR3 DNA sequence: TGCGCCAGCAGAGCCCTAGCGGGCGTCACAGATACGCAGTATTTT.

The chain links TRBV11-2 to TRBJ1-1; a weak D match, TRBD1 (5 bases). Germline lookup yields CDR1 SGHAT and CDR2 FQNNGV. Trimming shortened V by 3 bases and J by 7 bases, and 9 bases separated the two germline ends. This CDR3 is 12 amino acids long. CDR3 bases: TGTGCCAGCAGCTTGACGGGGGGTGAAGCTTTCTTT. It codes for CASSLTGGEAFF. The full variable domain, completed using reference TRBV11-2 and TRBJ1-1, is EAGVAQSPRYKIIEKRQSVAFWCNPISGHATLYWYQQILGQGPKLLIQFQNNGVVDDSQLPKDRFSAERLKGVDSTLKIQPAKLEDSAVYLCASSLTGGEAFFGQGTRLTVV.

The rearrangement uses TRBV4-1 and TRBJ1-3; TRBD1 might be the D (5 bases). CDR3 size: 17 residues. V lost 5 bases and J lost 0, with 17 bases in between. Germline CDR1 reads MGHRA; CDR2 reads YSYEKL. CDR3 sequence: CASSGSLQVLSGNTIYF. The CDR3 region has the DNA TGCGCCAGCAGCGGCTCCCTACAGGTCCTCTCTGGAAACACCATATATTTT.

This clone showed up just a few times. The chain recombines TRBV5-1 with TRBJ2-1, with 9 bases identical to TRBD2. The CDR3 sequence is 14 residues long. Trimming at V came to 3 bases and at J to 3 bases, leaving 1 base not matched to a gene. From germline, CDR1 is SGHRS and CDR2 YFSETQ. The CDR3 DNA reads as TGCGCCAGCAGCTCAGCGGGGGGCTACAATGAGCAGTTCTTC. Translating it yields CASSSAGGYNEQFF.

The chain links TRBV7-2 to TRBJ2-7; 11 bases fit TRBD2. Germline CDR1 is SGHTA and CDR2 is FQGNSA. The CDR3 totals 16 residues. Trimming took 1 base from V and 2 from J; bases not matched to a gene: 4. The CDR3 bases are TGTGCCAGCAGCTTAGTGGCTAGCGGGGGGCCCTACGAGCAGTACTTC. Amino acids: CASSLVASGGPYEQYF. Full variable domain (rest looked up from reference TRBV7-2 and TRBJ2-7): GAGVSQSPSNKVTEKGKDVELRCDPISGHTALYWYRQSLGQGLEFLIYFQGNSAPDKSGLPSDRFSAERTGGSVSTLTIQRTQQEDSAVYLCASSLVASGGPYEQYFGPGTRLTVT.

The table lists this clone with a count of one. The rearrangement uses TRBV19 and TRBJ1-4; 8 positions agree with TRBD1. Germline CDR1 reads LNHDA; CDR2 reads SQIVND (reference sequence). The trim removed 3 bases at V and 10 bases at J, leaving 19 bases unmatched. This CDR3 region has 18 residues. The DNA for the CDR3 is TGTGCCAGTAGTATTTCGGCGGACAGGGACCTACGTCGGGGAAAACTGTTTTTT. Its protein product is CASSISADRDLRRGKLFF.

This clone showed up just once. J is TRBJ1-1 and V is TRBV11-3; 8 positions match TRBD1. The V segment lost 2 bases and the J segment 7 bases; nucleotides outside the gene matches: 3. The CDR3 runs 13 residues. Germline CDR1 reads SGHNT; CDR2 reads YENEEA. The CDR3 region is CASSLQGASEAFF. CDR3 in DNA: TGTGCCAGCAGCTTACAGGGGGCGAGTGAAGCTTTCTTT.

The chain carries TRBV15 and TRBJ2-5; the match to TRBD2 covers 10 bases. There are 15 residues in the CDR3. V was clipped by 2 bases and J by 3 bases; unmatched bases: 3. Germline CDR1 is LNHNV and CDR2 is YYDKDF (reference sequence). The CDR3 loop reads CATSRSGGAEETQYF. DNA of the CDR3: TGTGCCACCAGCAGAAGCGGGGGGGCCGAAGAGACCCAGTACTTC.

This sequence joins TRBV19 and TRBJ2-2; no firm D call. The germline V and J ends were trimmed by 5 bases and 4 bases, with 11 bases remaining between them. Germline CDR1 reads LNHDA; CDR2 reads SQIVND (reference sequence). The CDR3 extends over 14 amino acids. CDR3 residues: CASSSQQSTGELFF. For the CDR3, the DNA is TGTGCCAGTAGTTCCCAACAGAGCACCGGGGAGCTGTTTTTT.

This clone was seen a handful of times. The chain uses TRBV10-1 and TRBJ2-7; a possible D gene is TRBD2 (6 bases). Deletions cut 7 bases from V and 0 bases from J, with 19 bases between. The germline CDR1 and CDR2 sequences are WNHNN and SYGVQD (reference sequence). This CDR3 has 16 residues. The CDR3 coding sequence is TGCGCCAGCATCCCACGACTAGAGACGAACTCCTACGAGCAGTACGTC. Its translation: CASIPRLETNSYEQYV.

The chain has TRBV7-2 and TRBJ2-5, with D tentatively TRBD2 (5 bases). There are 16 residues in the CDR3. Germline lookup yields CDR1 SGHTA and CDR2 FQGNSA. V lost 5 bases, J lost 9 bases, and 25 bases lay in between. The CDR3, as DNA: TGTGCCAGCAGCCCGCGGGCTACCCGTTCCGCAAGCCCCCAGTACTTC. Translation gives CASSPRATRSASPQYF.